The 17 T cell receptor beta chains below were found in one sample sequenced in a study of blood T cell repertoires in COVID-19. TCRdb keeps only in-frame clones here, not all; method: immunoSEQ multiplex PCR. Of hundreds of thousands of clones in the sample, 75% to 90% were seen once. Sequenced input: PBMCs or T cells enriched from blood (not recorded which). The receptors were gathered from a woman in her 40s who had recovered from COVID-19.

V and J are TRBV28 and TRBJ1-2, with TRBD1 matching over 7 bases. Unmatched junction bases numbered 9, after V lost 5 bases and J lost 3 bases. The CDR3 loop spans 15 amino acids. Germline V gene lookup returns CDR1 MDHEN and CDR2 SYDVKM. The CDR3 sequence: CASSPGTENYYGYTF. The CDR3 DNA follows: TGTGCCAGCAGTCCGGGGACAGAAAACTACTATGGCTACACCTTC.

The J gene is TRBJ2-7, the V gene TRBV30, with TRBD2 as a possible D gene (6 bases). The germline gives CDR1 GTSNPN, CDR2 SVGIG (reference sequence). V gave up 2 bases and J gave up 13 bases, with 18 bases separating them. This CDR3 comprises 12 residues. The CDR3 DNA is TGTGCCTGGAGTCCCTCCCCCGGGAGTCTATACTTC. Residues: CAWSPSPGSLYF.

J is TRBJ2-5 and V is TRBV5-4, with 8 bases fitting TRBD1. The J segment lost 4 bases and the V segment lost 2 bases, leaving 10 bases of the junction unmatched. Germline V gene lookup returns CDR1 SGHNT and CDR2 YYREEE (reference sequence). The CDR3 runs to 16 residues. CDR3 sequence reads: CASSFLARTGLETQYF. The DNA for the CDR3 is TGTGCCAGCAGCTTTTTGGCCAGGACAGGGCTAGAGACCCAGTACTTC.

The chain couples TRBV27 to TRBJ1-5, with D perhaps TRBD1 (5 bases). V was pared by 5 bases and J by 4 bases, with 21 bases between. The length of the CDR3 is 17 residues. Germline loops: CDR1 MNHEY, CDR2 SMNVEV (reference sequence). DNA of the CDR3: TGTGCCAGCAGTCCTCTAAGGGGTTTTTGGGGAAATCAGCCCCAGCATTTT. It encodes CASSPLRGFWGNQPQHF.

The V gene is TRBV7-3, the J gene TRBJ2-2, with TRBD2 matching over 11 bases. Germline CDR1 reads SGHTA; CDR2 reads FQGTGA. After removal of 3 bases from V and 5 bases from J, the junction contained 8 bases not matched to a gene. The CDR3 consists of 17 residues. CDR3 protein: CASSFSPLAGGTGELFF. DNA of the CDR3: TGTGCCAGCAGCTTTTCCCCTCTAGCGGGGGGAACCGGGGAGCTGTTTTTT.

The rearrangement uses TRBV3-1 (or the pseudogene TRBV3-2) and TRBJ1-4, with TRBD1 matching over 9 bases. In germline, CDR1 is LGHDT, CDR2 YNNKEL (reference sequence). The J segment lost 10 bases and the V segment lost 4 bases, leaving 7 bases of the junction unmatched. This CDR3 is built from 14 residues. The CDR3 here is CASSLGQGVRKLFF. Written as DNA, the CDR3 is TGTGCCAGCAGCCTGGGACAGGGCGTCCGAAAACTGTTTTTT.

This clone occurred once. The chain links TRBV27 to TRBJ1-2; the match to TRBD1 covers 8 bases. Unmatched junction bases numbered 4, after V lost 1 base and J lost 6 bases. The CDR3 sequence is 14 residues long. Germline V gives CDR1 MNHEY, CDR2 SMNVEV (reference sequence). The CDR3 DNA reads TGTGCCAGCAGTTTATTGCCAGGGGGCGATGGCTACACCTTC. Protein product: CASSLLPGGDGYTF.

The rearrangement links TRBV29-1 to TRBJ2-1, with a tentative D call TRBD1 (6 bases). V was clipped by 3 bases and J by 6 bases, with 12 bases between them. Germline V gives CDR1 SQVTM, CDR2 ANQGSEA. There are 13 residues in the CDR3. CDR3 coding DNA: TGCAGCGTTGACAGGGGACCCATCAATGAGCAGTTCTTC. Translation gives CSVDRGPINEQFF.

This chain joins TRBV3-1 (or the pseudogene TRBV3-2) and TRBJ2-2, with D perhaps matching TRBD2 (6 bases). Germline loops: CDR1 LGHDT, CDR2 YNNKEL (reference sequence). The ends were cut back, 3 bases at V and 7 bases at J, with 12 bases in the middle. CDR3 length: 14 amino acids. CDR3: CASSQGRWGGELFF. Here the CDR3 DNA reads TGTGCCAGCAGCCAGGGGAGGTGGGGCGGGGAGCTGTTTTTT.

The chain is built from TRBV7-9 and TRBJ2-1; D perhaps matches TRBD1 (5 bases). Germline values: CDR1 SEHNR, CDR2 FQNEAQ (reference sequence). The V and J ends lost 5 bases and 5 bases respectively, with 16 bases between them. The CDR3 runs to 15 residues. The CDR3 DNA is TGTGCCAGCAGCCTACAGGAGATTGTGAACAATGAGCAGTTCTTC. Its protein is CASSLQEIVNNEQFF. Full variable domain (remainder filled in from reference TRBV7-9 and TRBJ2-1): DTGVSQNPRHKITKRGQNVTFRCDPISEHNRLYWYRQTLGQGPEFLTYFQNEAQLEKSRLLSDRFSAERPKGSFSTLEIQRTEQGDSAMYLCASSLQEIVNNEQFFGPGTRLTVL.

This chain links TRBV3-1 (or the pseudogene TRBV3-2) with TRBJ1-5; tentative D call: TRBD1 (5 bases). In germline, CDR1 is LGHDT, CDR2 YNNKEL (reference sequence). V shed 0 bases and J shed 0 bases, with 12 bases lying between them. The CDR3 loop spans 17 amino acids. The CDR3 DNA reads TGTGCCAGCAGCCAAGAAACGGGCAGGGATAGCAATCAGCCCCAGCATTTT. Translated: CASSQETGRDSNQPQHF.

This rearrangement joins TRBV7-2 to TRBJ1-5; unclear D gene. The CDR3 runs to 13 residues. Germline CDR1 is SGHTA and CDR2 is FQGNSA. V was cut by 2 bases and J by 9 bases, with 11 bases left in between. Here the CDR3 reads CASSLYPLLPQHF. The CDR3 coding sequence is TGTGCCAGCAGCTTATACCCACTCTTGCCCCAGCATTTT. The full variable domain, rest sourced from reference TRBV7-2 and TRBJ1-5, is GAGVSQSPSNKVTEKGKDVELRCDPISGHTALYWYRQSLGQGLEFLIYFQGNSAPDKSGLPSDRFSAERTGGSVSTLTIQRTQQEDSAVYLCASSLYPLLPQHFGDGTRLSIL.

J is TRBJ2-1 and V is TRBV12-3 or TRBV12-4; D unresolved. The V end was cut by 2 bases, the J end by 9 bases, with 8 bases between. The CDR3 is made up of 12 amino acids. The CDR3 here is CASSLSSGEQFF. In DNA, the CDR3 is TGTGCCAGCAGTTTATCCTCGGGTGAGCAGTTCTTC.

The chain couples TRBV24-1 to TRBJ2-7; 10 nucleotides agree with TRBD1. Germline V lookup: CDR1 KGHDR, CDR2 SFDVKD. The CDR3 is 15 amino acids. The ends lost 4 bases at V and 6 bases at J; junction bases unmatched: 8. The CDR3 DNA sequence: TGTGCCACCAGTGACTCGGGACAGGGGATAGGCGAGCAGTACTTC. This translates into CATSDSGQGIGEQYF.

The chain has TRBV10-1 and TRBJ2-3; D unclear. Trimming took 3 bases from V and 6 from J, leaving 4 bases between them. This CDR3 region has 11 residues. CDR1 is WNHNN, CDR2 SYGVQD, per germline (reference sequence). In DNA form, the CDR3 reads TGCGCCAGCAGTGAATCGGATACGCAGTATTTT. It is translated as CASSESDTQYF.

CDR3: CATSDWGTSSTDTQYF. As DNA, the CDR3 is TGTGCCACCAGTGATTGGGGGACTTCTTCTACCGATACGCAGTATTTT. The rearrangement links TRBV24-1 to TRBJ2-3; a weak D match, TRBD2 (6 bases). The CDR3 runs to 16 residues. The V and J ends lost 2 bases and 6 bases respectively, with 17 bases between them. Germline V gene data show CDR1 as KGHDR and CDR2 as SFDVKD.

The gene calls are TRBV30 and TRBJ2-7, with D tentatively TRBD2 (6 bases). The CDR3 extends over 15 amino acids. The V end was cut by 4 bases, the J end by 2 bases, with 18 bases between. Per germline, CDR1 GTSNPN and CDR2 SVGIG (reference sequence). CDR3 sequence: CAWNLGGPNPYEQYF. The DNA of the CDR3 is TGTGCCTGGAACCTCGGAGGGCCTAATCCCTACGAGCAGTACTTC.